The 10 T cell receptor beta chains in this list originate from one sample, sequenced in a study of blood T cell repertoires in COVID-19. Assay used: immunoSEQ multiplex PCR; TCRdb lists only in-frame clones, some missing. The repertoire has roughly 73,000 clones, 89% of them found once; the top ten carry approximately 9%. Sequencing was done on a sample of peripheral blood. These TCRs come from a man at least 80 years old with acute or convalescent COVID-19.

This chain joins TRBV6-5 and TRBJ1-6, with D unresolved. V lost 0 bases and J lost 5, with 8 bases in between. The CDR3 covers 15 residues. Per the germline V gene, CDR1 is MNHEY and CDR2 is SVGAGI. Here the CDR3 reads CASSYSGPNNSPLHF. The CDR3 DNA sequence: TGTGCCAGCAGTTACTCGGGCCCGAATAATTCACCCCTCCACTTT.

In its sample, this clone was seen a few times. V usage is TRBV5-1 and J usage is TRBJ1-1; D is undetermined. This CDR3 is 13 amino acids long. In germline, CDR1 is SGHRS, CDR2 YFSETQ. V was clipped by 1 base and J by 4 bases, with 8 bases between them. The CDR3 coding sequence is TGCGCCAGCAGCTTGCGCGAGGTCACTGAAGCTTTCTTT. Residues: CASSLREVTEAFF. The entire variable domain, with the rest obtained from reference TRBV5-1 and TRBJ1-1, is as follows: KAGVTQTPRYLIKTRGQQVTLSCSPISGHRSVSWYQQTPGQGLQFLFEYFSETQRNKGNFPGRFSGRQFSNSRSEMNVSTLELGDSALYLCASSLREVTEAFFGQGTRLTVV.

The genes are TRBV3-1 (or the pseudogene TRBV3-2) and TRBJ2-7; TRBD1 aligns across 7 bases. This CDR3 is built from 14 residues. J lost 3 bases, V lost 2 bases, and 4 bases had no gene match. CDR1 and CDR2 from the germline V gene are LGHDT and YNNKEL (reference sequence). Written as DNA, the CDR3 is TGTGCCAGCAGCCAAAACGGACAGGACTACGAGCAGTACTTC. Its protein product is CASSQNGQDYEQYF.

The J gene is TRBJ2-6, the V gene TRBV6-1; no definite D call. The V gene's germline CDR1 is MNHNS and CDR2 SASEGT. Trimming shortened V by 4 bases and J by 0 bases, and 10 bases separated the two germline ends. The CDR3 length is 16 residues. The CDR3 spells CASSATLSSGANVLTF. DNA for the CDR3: TGTGCCAGCAGTGCGACTTTGAGCTCTGGGGCCAACGTCCTGACTTTC.

The J gene is TRBJ2-5, the V gene TRBV7-2, with 8 bases that match TRBD1. There are 14 residues in the CDR3. Unmatched junction bases numbered 3, after V lost 2 bases and J lost 4 bases. Germline CDR1 is SGHTA and CDR2 is FQGNSA. The CDR3 protein is CASSLYGQGETQYF. DNA for the CDR3: TGTGCCAGCAGCTTATATGGACAGGGAGAGACCCAGTACTTC.

The J gene is TRBJ1-1, the V gene TRBV5-6, with TRBD1 matching 12 bases. CDR3 length: 15 amino acids. Looked up from germline, CDR1 is SGHDT and CDR2 is YYEEEE. The trim removed 4 bases at V and 5 bases at J, leaving 6 bases unmatched. CDR3 amino acids: CASSPGQGARTEAFF. CDR3 sequence (DNA): TGTGCCAGCAGCCCGGGACAGGGGGCGCGGACTGAAGCTTTCTTT.

The chain has TRBV5-1 and TRBJ2-2, with 14 bases that match TRBD2. The V gene's germline CDR1 is SGHRS and CDR2 YFSETQ. This CDR3 is 16 amino acids long. Losses at the gene ends were 3 bases for V and 7 bases for J; bases not matched to a gene: 5. CDR3 nucleotide sequence: TGCGCCAGCAGCTCGGGACTAGCGGGAGAAGGCGGGGAGCTGTTTTTT. Its translation: CASSSGLAGEGGELFF.

V usage is TRBV30 and J usage is TRBJ1-1; 7 bases align to TRBD1. Looked up from germline, CDR1 is GTSNPN and CDR2 is SVGIG (reference sequence). The CDR3 contains 14 residues. V was pared by 5 bases and J by 0 bases, with 6 bases of the junction left unmatched. CDR3 region: CAWEGQTLNTEAFF. CDR3 nucleotides: TGTGCCTGGGAGGGACAGACCTTGAACACTGAAGCTTTCTTT.

J is TRBJ1-5 and V is TRBV6-1; unclear D gene. CDR3 size: 13 residues. With 3 bases removed from V and 5 bases from J, the gap between germline ends came to 8 bases. Germline V gene data show CDR1 as MNHNS and CDR2 as SASEGT. CDR3 bases: TGTGCCAGCAGTGACCAAAAATATCAGCCCCAGCATTTT. Its protein product is CASSDQKYQPQHF.

The chain recombines TRBV29-1 with TRBJ2-5, with 10 positions matching TRBD1. Germline assignment: CDR1 SQVTM and CDR2 ANQGSEA. V lost 7 bases, J lost 5 bases, and 7 bases stayed unmatched. The CDR3 length is 13 residues. CDR3 amino acids: CSAGTGDRETQYF. The CDR3 DNA follows: TGCAGCGCCGGGACAGGGGATAGGGAGACCCAGTACTTC.